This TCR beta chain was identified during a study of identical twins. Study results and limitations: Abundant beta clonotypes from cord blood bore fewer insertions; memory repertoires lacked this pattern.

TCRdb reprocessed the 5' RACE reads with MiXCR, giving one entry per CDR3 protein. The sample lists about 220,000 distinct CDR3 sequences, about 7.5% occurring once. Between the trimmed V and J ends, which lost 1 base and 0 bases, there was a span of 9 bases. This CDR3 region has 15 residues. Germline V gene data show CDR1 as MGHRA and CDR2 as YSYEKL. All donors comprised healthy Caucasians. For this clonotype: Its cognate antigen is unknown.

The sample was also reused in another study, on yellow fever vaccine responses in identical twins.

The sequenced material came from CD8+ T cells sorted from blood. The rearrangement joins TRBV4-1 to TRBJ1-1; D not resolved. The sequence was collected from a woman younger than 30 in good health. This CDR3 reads CASSQVVSMNTEAFF. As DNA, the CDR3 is TGCGCCAGCAGCCAAGTCGTCAGCATGAACACTGAAGCTTTCTTT.